The 20 T cell receptor beta chains below all came from one sample that was sequenced in a study of T-cell reconstitution after alpha-beta-depleted transplantation in children. Unique molecular identifiers were used in preparing the TCRbeta library. TCRdb used MiXCR to reprocess the PCR reads, holding one entry per CDR3 protein. This sample has about 500,000 distinct CDR3 sequences, with less than 35% found just once. The sample here was PBMCs from the stem cell graft donor, taken from the stem cell graft. The source of these receptors is a human donor who donated a stem cell graft to a child with aplastic anemia.

J is TRBJ1-1 and V is TRBV20-1, with TRBD1 matching over 7 bases. V was clipped by 7 bases and J by 2 bases; unmatched bases: 7. Germline lookup yields CDR1 DFQATT and CDR2 SNEGSKA (reference sequence). The CDR3 consists of 13 residues. DNA for the CDR3: TGCAGTGTCGCGACAGGGACCAACACTGAAGCTTTCTTT. Its protein is CSVATGTNTEAFF.

This sequence joins TRBV4-2 and TRBJ2-7, with D perhaps given as TRBD1 or TRBD2 (5 bases each). V was cut by 2 bases and J by 4 bases, with 15 bases left in between. Germline CDR1 is LGHNA and CDR2 is YNFKEQ. The CDR3 loop spans 15 amino acids. CDR3 region: CASSQLGLANYEQYF. The CDR3 region has the DNA TGTGCCAGCAGCCAATTGGGGCTAGCCAATTACGAGCAGTACTTC.

The V and J genes are TRBV27 and TRBJ2-5; 10 bases map to TRBD1. The CDR3 extends over 15 amino acids. The trim removed 0 bases at V and 4 bases at J, leaving 2 bases unmatched. The germline V gene has CDR1 MNHEY and CDR2 SMNVEV (reference sequence). The CDR3 sequence: CASSLSTGGTETQYF. The CDR3 DNA is TGTGCCAGCAGTTTATCGACAGGGGGCACAGAGACCCAGTACTTC.

This clonotype appeared once. This chain connects TRBV4-2 to TRBJ2-6, with D maybe TRBD2 (7 bases). The CDR3 contains 17 residues. Between the trimmed V and J ends, which lost 4 bases and 0 bases, there was a span of 13 bases. Germline lookup yields CDR1 LGHNA and CDR2 YNFKEQ. CDR3 region: CASSPGEGGSGANVLTF. Written as DNA, the CDR3 is TGTGCCAGCAGCCCCGGGGAGGGGGGCTCTGGGGCCAACGTCCTGACTTTC.

This sequence joins TRBV4-2 and TRBJ2-5; D call uncertain. Germline V CDR1 and CDR2: LGHNA, YNFKEQ. The length of the CDR3 is 16 residues. V lost 0 bases to trimming and J lost 2 bases, with 13 bases between them. The CDR3 reads CASSQDLLRLQETQYF. For the CDR3, the DNA is TGTGCCAGCAGCCAAGATCTCCTGCGGTTACAAGAGACCCAGTACTTC.

This clonotype was detected a few times. This chain joins TRBV15 and TRBJ2-3, with D uncertain. The CDR3 extends over 11 amino acids. Germline V gene sequence: CDR1 LNHNV, CDR2 YYDKDF (reference sequence). The V gene lost 4 bases and the J gene lost 6 bases, with 5 bases spanning the gap. As DNA, the CDR3 is TGTGCCACCAGCATGGGTGATACGCAGTATTTT. Encoded protein: CATSMGDTQYF.

Only a few counts were recorded for this clonotype. As DNA, the CDR3 is TGCAGTGCTAGAGATCCCCTTCAGCGGGGGAGTTCGACAGATACGCAGTATTTT. Translating gives CSARDPLQRGSSTDTQYF. The chain carries TRBV20-1 and TRBJ2-3, with 8 nucleotides matching TRBD2. CDR1 DFQATT and CDR2 SNEGSKA come from the germline V gene (reference sequence). V dropped 0 bases and J dropped 3; count of bases not matched to a gene: 14. The CDR3 has 18 residues.

This clonotype has a handful of counts. V gene TRBV29-1 combines with J gene TRBJ2-4, with D unclear. CDR1 and CDR2 from the germline V gene are SQVTM and ANQGSEA. The CDR3 is 13 amino acids. V lost 3 bases, J lost 0 bases, and 6 bases lay in between. The CDR3 reads CSVDRLAKNIQYF. The CDR3 nucleotides are TGCAGCGTTGACCGGCTAGCCAAAAACATTCAGTACTTC.

This clonotype was counted a few times. CDR3 loop: CSARDIIATETDTQYF. As DNA, the CDR3 is TGCAGTGCTAGAGATATTATCGCGACTGAGACAGATACGCAGTATTTT. The chain links TRBV20-1 to TRBJ2-3; no definite D call. CDR3 length: 16 amino acids. The V gene lost 0 bases and the J gene lost 3 bases, with 16 bases spanning the gap. Per the germline V gene, CDR1 is DFQATT and CDR2 is SNEGSKA (reference sequence).

The V and J genes are TRBV6-2 or TRBV6-3 and TRBJ1-1; D not certain. Trimming shortened V by 0 bases and J by 8 bases, and 10 bases separated the two germline ends. The germline V gene encodes CDR1 MNHEY and CDR2 SVGEGT. The CDR3 covers 13 residues. Here the CDR3 DNA reads TGTGCCAGCAGTTACTCTGTCCGACTAGAAGCTTTCTTT. This translates into CASSYSVRLEAFF.

CDR3: CASSTDGTWNEQFF. As DNA, the CDR3 is TGCGCCAGCAGCACGGACGGGACTTGGAATGAGCAGTTCTTC. V is TRBV5-1 and J is TRBJ2-1, with a tentative D call TRBD2 (6 bases). The germline gives CDR1 SGHRS, CDR2 YFSETQ. V lost 4 bases to trimming and J lost 7 bases, with 15 bases between them. The CDR3 spans 14 residues.

The chain links TRBV7-2 to TRBJ2-7; 7 nucleotides align to TRBD1. Germline trimming cut 2 bases from V and 6 bases from J; bases unmatched to any gene: 4. The germline V gene has CDR1 SGHTA and CDR2 FQGNSA. The CDR3 contains 13 residues. CDR3 region: CASSLTGVGEQYV. CDR3 in DNA: TGTGCCAGCAGCTTAACAGGGGTAGGCGAGCAGTACGTC.

This chain joins TRBV5-1 and TRBJ2-3; 10 bases fit TRBD2. Trimming at V came to 4 bases and at J to 2 bases, leaving 10 bases not matched to a gene. CDR3 length: 17 residues. Germline V gene sequence: CDR1 SGHRS, CDR2 YFSETQ. CDR3 sequence (DNA): TGCGCCAGCAGCCCCCTTTTAGCGGGAGGAACCACAGATACGCAGTATTTT. This gives the protein CASSPLLAGGTTDTQYF.

This clonotype was found a few times. The chain recombines TRBV27 with TRBJ2-5, with TRBD2 matching over 10 bases. The CDR3 consists of 19 residues. V was clipped by 3 bases and J by 1 base; unmatched bases: 14. CDR1 MNHEY and CDR2 SMNVEV come from the germline V gene (reference sequence). The CDR3 region is CASSLGTYRGTSVQETQYF. The CDR3 nucleotides read TGTGCCAGCAGTTTGGGGACTTACAGGGGGACTAGCGTCCAAGAGACCCAGTACTTC.

CDR3 residues: CASSLGQGGSPLHF. The CDR3 DNA sequence: TGTGCCAGCAGCCTAGGACAGGGAGGCTCACCCCTCCACTTT. This rearrangement joins TRBV7-2 to TRBJ1-6; 8 nucleotides align to TRBD1. Losses at the gene ends were 5 bases for V and 10 bases for J; bases not matched to a gene: 7. CDR1 is SGHTA and CDR2 is FQGNSA in the germline V gene. The CDR3 consists of 14 residues.

This clonotype was detected a few times. The CDR3 region has the DNA TGCAGTGCTAGAGGTAGCGGGAGGGCCTTCAATGAGCAGTTCTTC. Encoded protein: CSARGSGRAFNEQFF. The chain links TRBV20-1 to TRBJ2-1, with 11 bases aligning to TRBD2. With V trimmed by 1 base and J by 6 bases, 5 bases remained unmatched. From germline, CDR1 is DFQATT and CDR2 SNEGSKA (reference sequence). This CDR3 is built from 15 residues.

This clonotype has just a few counts. The CDR3 here is CASSLGDRLNTEAFF. Written as DNA, the CDR3 is TGTGCCAGCAGCTTAGGGGACAGATTGAACACTGAAGCTTTCTTT. The rearrangement uses TRBV7-6 and TRBJ1-1; TRBD1 agrees at 7 bases. Per the germline V gene, CDR1 is SGHVS and CDR2 is FNYEAQ. The CDR3 has 15 amino acids. The V and J ends lost 1 base and 0 bases, in that order; junction bases with no gene match: 2.

V gene TRBV11-3 combines with J gene TRBJ2-5, with D maybe TRBD2 (6 bases). CDR3 length: 17 amino acids. Trimming took off 1 base at V and 4 bases at J, with 19 bases between the two ends. Germline V lookup: CDR1 SGHNT, CDR2 YENEEA. The CDR3 loop is CASSLGVAEGLGETQYF. CDR3 nucleotide sequence: TGTGCCAGCAGCTTAGGGGTAGCGGAGGGCCTTGGAGAGACCCAGTACTTC.

V usage is TRBV20-1 and J usage is TRBJ2-7; D is possibly TRBD1 or TRBD2 (7 bases each). V lost 3 bases and J 7 bases, leaving 13 bases between the germline ends. The CDR3 loop spans 12 amino acids. Germline CDR1 DFQATT, CDR2 SNEGSKA (reference sequence). CDR3 sequence (DNA): TGCAGTGCTAGTGGGACAGCGGGGGAGCAGTACGTC. Protein product: CSASGTAGEQYV.

About this clonotype itself: The junction and the germline gene differ at one end; a read error may be behind it. The chain has TRBV12-3 or TRBV12-4 and TRBJ1-4, with D tentatively TRBD1 (5 bases). The CDR3 has 14 amino acids. Here the CDR3 DNA reads TGTGCCAGCAGCCTCCGGGACGGTACTGAAATACTGTTTTTT. It translates to CASSLRDGTEILFF.